This T cell receptor beta chain was captured in a study of blood T cell repertoires in COVID-19. The trim removed 7 bases at V and 8 bases at J, leaving 9 bases unmatched. The CDR3 has 13 residues. The germline CDR1 and CDR2 sequences are MNHEY and SMNVEV (reference sequence). This table comes from immunoSEQ multiplex PCR, and its TCRdb copy is limited to in-frame clones, with some not included. Of approximately 380,000 clones in the sample, around 84% are singletons; the top ten hold roughly 3.6%. Sequencing was carried out using peripheral blood. The chain joins TRBV27 to TRBJ1-2; 8 bases are shared with TRBD1. This sequence originates from a woman under 30 with acute or convalescent COVID-19. Written as DNA, the CDR3 is TGTGCCAGCAAGGACAGGGCGAGGGAGGGCTACACCTTC. It is translated as CASKDRAREGYTF.